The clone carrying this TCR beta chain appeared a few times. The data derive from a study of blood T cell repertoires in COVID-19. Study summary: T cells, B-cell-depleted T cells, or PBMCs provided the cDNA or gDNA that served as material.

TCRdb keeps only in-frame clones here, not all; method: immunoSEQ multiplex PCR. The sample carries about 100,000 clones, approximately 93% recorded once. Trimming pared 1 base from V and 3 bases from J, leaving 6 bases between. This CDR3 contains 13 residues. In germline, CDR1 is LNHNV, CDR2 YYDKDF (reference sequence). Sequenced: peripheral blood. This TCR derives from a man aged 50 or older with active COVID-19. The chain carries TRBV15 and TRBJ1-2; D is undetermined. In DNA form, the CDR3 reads TGTGCCACCAGCAGAGGGCAGGACTATGGCTACACCTTC. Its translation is CATSRGQDYGYTF.